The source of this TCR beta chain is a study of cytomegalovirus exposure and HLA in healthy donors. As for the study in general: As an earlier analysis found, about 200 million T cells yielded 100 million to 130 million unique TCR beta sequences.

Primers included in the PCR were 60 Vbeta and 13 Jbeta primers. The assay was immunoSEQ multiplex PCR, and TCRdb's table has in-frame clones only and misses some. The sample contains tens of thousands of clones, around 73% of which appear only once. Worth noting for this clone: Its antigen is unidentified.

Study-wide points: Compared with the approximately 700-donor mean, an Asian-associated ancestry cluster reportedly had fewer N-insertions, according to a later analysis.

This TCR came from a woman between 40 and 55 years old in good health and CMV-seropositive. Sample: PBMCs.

CDR3 sequence (DNA): TGTGCCAGCATGGGAGACCCTAAAGACACCATATATTTT. This gives the protein CASMGDPKDTIYF. The chain carries TRBV6-1 and TRBJ1-3; no firm D call. Germline assignment: CDR1 MNHNS and CDR2 SASEGT. Trimming took 7 bases from V and 8 from J, leaving 15 bases between them. CDR3 length: 13 amino acids.